This T cell receptor (beta chain) originates from a study of T cell clones after liver transplantation. Study-wide context: Three of the eight recipients were HCV-positive; the rest had non-autoimmune, non-viral transplant indications. Until 12-24 months post-transplant, subjects got standard immunosuppression and no induction.

The repertoire was sequenced with immunoSEQ multiplex PCR; TCRdb's copy has only in-frame clones and lacks some. Of roughly 57,000 clones in the sample, about 64% were seen once. Trimming took 3 bases from V and 2 from J, leaving 11 bases between them. The CDR3 consists of 15 residues. Germline V CDR1 and CDR2: MNHEY, SMNVEV (reference sequence). V is TRBV27 and J is TRBJ1-5; the D gene is possibly TRBD1 (5 bases). Sequencing used CD4+ T cells from blood, obtained before liver transplant. The TCR was taken from a human donor who received a liver transplant. The CDR3 bases are TGTGCCAGCAGTTTGGGGCCATCTGGCAATCAGCCCCAGCATTTT. It encodes CASSLGPSGNQPQHF.